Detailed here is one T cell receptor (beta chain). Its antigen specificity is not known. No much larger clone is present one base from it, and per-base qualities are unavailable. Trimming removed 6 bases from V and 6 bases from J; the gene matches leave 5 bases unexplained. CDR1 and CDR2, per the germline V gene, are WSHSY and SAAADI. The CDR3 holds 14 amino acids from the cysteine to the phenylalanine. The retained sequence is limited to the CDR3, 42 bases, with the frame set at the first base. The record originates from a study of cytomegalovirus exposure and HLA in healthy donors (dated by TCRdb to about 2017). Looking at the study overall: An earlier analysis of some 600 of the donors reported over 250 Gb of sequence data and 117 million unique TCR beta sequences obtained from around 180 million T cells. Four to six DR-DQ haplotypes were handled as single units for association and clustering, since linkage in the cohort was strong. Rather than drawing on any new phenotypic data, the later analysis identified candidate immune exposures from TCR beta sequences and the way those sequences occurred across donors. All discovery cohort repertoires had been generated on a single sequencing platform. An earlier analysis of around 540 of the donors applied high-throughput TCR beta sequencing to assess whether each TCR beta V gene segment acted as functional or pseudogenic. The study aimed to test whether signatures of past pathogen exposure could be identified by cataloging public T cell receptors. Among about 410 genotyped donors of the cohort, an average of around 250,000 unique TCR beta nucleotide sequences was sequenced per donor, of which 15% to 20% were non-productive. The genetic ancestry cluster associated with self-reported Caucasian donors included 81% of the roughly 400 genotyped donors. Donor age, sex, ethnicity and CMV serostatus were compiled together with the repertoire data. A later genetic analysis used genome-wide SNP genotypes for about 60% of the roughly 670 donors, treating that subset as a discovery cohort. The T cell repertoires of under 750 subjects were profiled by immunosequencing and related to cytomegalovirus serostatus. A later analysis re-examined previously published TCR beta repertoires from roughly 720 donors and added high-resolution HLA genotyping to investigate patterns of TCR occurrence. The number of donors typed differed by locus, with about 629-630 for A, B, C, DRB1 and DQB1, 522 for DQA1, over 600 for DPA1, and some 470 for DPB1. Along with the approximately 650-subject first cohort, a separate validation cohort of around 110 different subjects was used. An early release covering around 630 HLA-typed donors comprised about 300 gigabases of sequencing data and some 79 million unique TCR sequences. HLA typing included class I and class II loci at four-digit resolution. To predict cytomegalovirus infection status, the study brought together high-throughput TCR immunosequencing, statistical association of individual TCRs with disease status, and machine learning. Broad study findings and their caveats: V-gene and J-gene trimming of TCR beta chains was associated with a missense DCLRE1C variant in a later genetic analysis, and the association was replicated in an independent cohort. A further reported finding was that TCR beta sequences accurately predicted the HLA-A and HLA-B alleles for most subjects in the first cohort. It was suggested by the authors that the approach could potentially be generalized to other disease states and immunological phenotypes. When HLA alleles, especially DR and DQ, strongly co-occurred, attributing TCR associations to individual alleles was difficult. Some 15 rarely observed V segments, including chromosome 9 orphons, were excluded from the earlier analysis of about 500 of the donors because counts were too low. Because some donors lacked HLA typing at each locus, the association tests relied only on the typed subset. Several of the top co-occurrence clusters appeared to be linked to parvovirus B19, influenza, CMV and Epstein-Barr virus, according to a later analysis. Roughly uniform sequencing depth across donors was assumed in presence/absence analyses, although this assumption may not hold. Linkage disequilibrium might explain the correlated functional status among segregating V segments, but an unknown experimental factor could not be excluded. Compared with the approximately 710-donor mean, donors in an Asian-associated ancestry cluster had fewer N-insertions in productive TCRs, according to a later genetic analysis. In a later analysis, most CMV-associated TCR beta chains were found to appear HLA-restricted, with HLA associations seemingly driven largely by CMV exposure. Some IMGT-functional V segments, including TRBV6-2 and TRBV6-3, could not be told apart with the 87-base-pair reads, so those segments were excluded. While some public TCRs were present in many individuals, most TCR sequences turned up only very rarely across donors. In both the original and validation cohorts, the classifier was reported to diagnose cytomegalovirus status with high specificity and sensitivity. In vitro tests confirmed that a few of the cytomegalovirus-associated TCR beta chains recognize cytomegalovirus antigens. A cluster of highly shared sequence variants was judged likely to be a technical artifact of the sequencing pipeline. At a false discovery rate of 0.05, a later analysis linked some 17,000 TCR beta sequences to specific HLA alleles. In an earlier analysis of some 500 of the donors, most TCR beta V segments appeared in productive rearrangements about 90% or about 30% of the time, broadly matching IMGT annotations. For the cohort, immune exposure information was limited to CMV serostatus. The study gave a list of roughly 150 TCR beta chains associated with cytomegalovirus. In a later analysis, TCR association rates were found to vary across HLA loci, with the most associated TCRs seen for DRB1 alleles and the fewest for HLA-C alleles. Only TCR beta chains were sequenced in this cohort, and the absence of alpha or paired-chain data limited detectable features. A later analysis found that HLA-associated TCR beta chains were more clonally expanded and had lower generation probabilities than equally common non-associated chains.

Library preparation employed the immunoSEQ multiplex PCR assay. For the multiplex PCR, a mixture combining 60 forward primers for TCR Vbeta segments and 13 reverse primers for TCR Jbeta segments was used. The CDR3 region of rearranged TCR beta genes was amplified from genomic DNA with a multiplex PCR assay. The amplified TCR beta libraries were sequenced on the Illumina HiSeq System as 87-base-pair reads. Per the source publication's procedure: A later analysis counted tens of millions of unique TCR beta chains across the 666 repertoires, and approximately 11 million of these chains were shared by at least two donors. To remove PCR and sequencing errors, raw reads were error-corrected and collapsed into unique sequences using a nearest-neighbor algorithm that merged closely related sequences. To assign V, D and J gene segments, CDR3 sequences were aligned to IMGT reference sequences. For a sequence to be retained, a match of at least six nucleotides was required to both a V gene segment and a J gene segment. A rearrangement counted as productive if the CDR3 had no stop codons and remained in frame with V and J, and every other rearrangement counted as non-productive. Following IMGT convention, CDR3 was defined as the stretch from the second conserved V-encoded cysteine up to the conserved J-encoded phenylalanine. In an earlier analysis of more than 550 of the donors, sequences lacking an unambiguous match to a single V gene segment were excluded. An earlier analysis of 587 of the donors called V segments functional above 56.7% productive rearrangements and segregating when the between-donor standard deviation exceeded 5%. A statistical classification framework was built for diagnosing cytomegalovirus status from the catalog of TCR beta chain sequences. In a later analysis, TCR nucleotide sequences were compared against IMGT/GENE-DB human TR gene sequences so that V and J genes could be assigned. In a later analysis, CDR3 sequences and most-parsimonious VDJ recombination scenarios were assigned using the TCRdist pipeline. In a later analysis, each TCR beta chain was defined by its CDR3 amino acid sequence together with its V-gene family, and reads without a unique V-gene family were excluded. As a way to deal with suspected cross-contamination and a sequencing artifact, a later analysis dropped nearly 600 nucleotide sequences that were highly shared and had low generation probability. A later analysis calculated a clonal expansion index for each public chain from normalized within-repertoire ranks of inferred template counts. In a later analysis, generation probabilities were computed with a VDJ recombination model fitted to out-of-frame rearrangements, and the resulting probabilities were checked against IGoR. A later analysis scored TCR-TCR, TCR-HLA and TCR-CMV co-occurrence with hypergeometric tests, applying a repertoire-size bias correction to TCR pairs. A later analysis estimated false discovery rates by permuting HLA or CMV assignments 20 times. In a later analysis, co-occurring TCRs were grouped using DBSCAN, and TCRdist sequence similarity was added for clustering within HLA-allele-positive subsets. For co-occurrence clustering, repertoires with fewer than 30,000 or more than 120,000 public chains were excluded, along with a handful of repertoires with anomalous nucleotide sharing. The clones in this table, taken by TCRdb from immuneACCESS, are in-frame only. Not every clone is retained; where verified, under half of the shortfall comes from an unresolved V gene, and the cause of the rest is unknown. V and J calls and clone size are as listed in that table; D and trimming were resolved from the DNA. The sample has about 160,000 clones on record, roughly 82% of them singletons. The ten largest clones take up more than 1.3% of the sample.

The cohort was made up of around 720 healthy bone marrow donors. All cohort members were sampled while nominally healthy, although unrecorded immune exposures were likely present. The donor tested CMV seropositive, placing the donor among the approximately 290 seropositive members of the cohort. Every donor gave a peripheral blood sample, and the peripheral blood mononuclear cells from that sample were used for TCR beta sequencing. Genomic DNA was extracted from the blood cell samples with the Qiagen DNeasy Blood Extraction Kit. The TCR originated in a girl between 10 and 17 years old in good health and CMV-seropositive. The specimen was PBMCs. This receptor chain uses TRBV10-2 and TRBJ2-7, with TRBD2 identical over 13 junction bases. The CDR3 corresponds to CASRGTSGIVEQYF. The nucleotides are TGCGCCAGCAGAGGGACTAGCGGGATCGTCGAGCAGTACTTC.